This passage covers 18 T cell receptor beta chains from one sample sequenced in a study of blood T cell repertoires in COVID-19. Profiled with immunoSEQ multiplex PCR; TCRdb holds only in-frame clones, not every one. The sample includes some 62,000 clones, 70% to 85% of them seen just once. Sequenced material: peripheral blood. The receptors derive from a woman of 80 years or more with active or convalescent COVID-19.

The chain has TRBV5-4 and TRBJ1-1; weak D call: TRBD1 (5 bases). The length of the CDR3 is 17 residues. Germline V gene lookup returns CDR1 SGHNT and CDR2 YYREEE (reference sequence). Trimming stripped 4 bases from V and 5 bases from J, with 24 bases between. The CDR3 here is CASSPGGSGRVRTEAFF. CDR3 DNA: TGTGCCAGCAGCCCCGGGGGTTCAGGGAGGGTGAGGACTGAAGCTTTCTTT.

This rearrangement joins TRBV6-1 to TRBJ1-1; D is uncertain. The CDR3 sequence is 13 residues long. V dropped 1 base and J dropped 0 bases, with 3 bases sitting between them. Germline assignment: CDR1 MNHNS and CDR2 SASEGT. The DNA of the CDR3 is TGTGCCAGCAGTGAAGGAGTGAACACTGAAGCTTTCTTT. Protein sequence: CASSEGVNTEAFF.

In its sample, this clone was seen once. This chain links TRBV10-1 with TRBJ2-3; 10 nucleotides agree with TRBD1. Germline CDR1 reads WNHNN; CDR2 reads SYGVQD (reference sequence). CDR3 size: 16 residues. The V segment lost 3 bases and the J segment 1 base; nucleotides outside the gene matches: 4. CDR3 in amino acids: CASSDAGTGGTDTQYF. The CDR3 coding sequence is TGCGCCAGCAGTGATGCCGGGACAGGGGGCACAGATACGCAGTATTTT.

The CDR3 nucleotides read TGTGCCAGCTCACTAAGACAGTCAAATAATTCACCCCTCCACTTT. Amino acids: CASSLRQSNNSPLHF. The chain is built from TRBV18 and TRBJ1-6, with TRBD1 as a possible D gene (5 bases). Looked up from germline, CDR1 is KGHSH and CDR2 is LQKENI. The CDR3 is made up of 15 amino acids. Trimming cost V 4 bases and J 5 bases, with 12 bases left between them. The full variable domain, its missing parts supplied by reference TRBV18 and TRBJ1-6, is NAGVMQNPRHLVRRRGQEARLRCSPMKGHSHVYWYRQLPEEGLKFMVYLQKENIIDESGMPKERFSAEFPKEGPSILRIQQVVRGDSAAYFCASSLRQSNNSPLHFGNGTRLTVT.

The V gene is TRBV5-8, the J gene TRBJ1-1; D is unclear. The CDR3 loop spans 13 amino acids. V was trimmed by 1 base and J by 10 bases, leaving 14 bases between them. Per the germline V gene, CDR1 is SGHTS and CDR2 is YDEGEE. The CDR3 DNA sequence: TGTGCCAGCAGCTTGTTGTCGCGGTCGGCAGCTTTCTTT. Translation: CASSLLSRSAAFF.

This rearrangement joins TRBV6-1 to TRBJ2-3; D might be TRBD1 (5 bases). Germline CDR1 and CDR2: MNHNS and SASEGT. The CDR3 runs to 13 residues. V was clipped by 2 bases and J by 9 bases, with 12 bases between them. Here the CDR3 reads CASSEQGRVTQYF. Here the CDR3 DNA reads TGTGCCAGCAGTGAACAGGGTAGGGTCACGCAGTATTTT.

This clone has only one observation. J is TRBJ1-2 and V is TRBV5-1, with D uncertain. The CDR3 is 16 residues long. The V gene's germline CDR1 is SGHRS and CDR2 YFSETQ. V lost 0 bases and J 5 bases, leaving 17 bases between the germline ends. CDR3 coding DNA: TGCGCCAGCAGCTTGGGCGAGCTAGATGTTTGGTATGGCTACACCTTC. It specifies CASSLGELDVWYGYTF. Using reference TRBV5-1 and TRBJ1-2 for the parts outside the CDR3, the full variable domain is KAGVTQTPRYLIKTRGQQVTLSCSPISGHRSVSWYQQTPGQGLQFLFEYFSETQRNKGNFPGRFSGRQFSNSRSEMNVSTLELGDSALYLCASSLGELDVWYGYTFGSGTRLTVV.

V usage is TRBV7-8 and J usage is TRBJ2-5, with a weak D call TRBD2 (5 bases). The CDR3 is 11 amino acids. The germline V gene has CDR1 SGHVS and CDR2 FQNEAQ. Trimming cost V 5 bases and J 9 bases, with 10 bases left between them. CDR3 DNA: TGTGCCAGCAGCCCAGGCGGGCCCCAGTACTTC. Amino acids: CASSPGGPQYF.

The chain couples TRBV5-1 to TRBJ2-2; 7 bases align to TRBD2. The ends lost 4 bases at V and 4 bases at J; junction bases unmatched: 7. The CDR3 totals 15 residues. Germline-derived CDR1 and CDR2 are SGHRS and YFSETQ. The CDR3 region is CASSGVSGSTGELFF. The DNA of the CDR3 is TGCGCCAGCAGCGGGGTTAGCGGGTCCACCGGGGAGCTGTTTTTT. The whole variable domain, remainder taken from reference TRBV5-1 and TRBJ2-2, is KAGVTQTPRYLIKTRGQQVTLSCSPISGHRSVSWYQQTPGQGLQFLFEYFSETQRNKGNFPGRFSGRQFSNSRSEMNVSTLELGDSALYLCASSGVSGSTGELFFGEGSRLTVL.

V is TRBV5-1 and J is TRBJ2-4, with 10 nucleotides matching TRBD1. The germline gives CDR1 SGHRS, CDR2 YFSETQ. The V gene end was trimmed by 3 bases and the J gene end by 8 bases; junction bases not matched to a gene: 5. CDR3 length: 14 amino acids. As DNA, the CDR3 is TGCGCCAGCAGCTCGACAGGGGGCGCGGACATTCAGTACTTC. Its protein product is CASSSTGGADIQYF.

The rearrangement joins TRBV6-2 or TRBV6-3 to TRBJ2-2; perhaps TRBD1 as D (7 bases). Germline CDR1 and CDR2: MNHEY and SVGEGT. The CDR3 has 15 residues. The V end lost 6 bases, the J end lost 4 bases, and 15 bases lay between the germline ends. The CDR3 is CASSSRQGGTGELFF. DNA of the CDR3: TGTGCCAGCAGCTCAAGACAGGGAGGCACCGGGGAGCTGTTTTTT.

This chain joins TRBV20-1 and TRBJ1-6; possibly TRBD1 for D (6 bases). Per germline, CDR1 DFQATT and CDR2 SNEGSKA (reference sequence). This CDR3 is 11 amino acids long. The V end lost 5 bases, the J end lost 14 bases, and 13 bases lay between the germline ends. CDR3 region: CSAVQGRTLHF. The CDR3 DNA reads TGCAGTGCTGTACAGGGTCGGACCCTCCACTTT.

This clone was found a few times. V and J are TRBV3-1 (or the pseudogene TRBV3-2) and TRBJ2-6; D is unclear. Germline values: CDR1 LGHDT, CDR2 YNNKEL (reference sequence). The CDR3 extends over 16 amino acids. The V end was cut by 3 bases, the J end by 0 bases, with 9 bases between. The CDR3 DNA is TGTGCCAGCAGCCAGGCATATTTCTCTGGGGCCAACGTCCTGACTTTC. It yields the protein CASSQAYFSGANVLTF.

V is TRBV5-1 and J is TRBJ1-1; 8 positions match TRBD1. CDR3 length equals 14 residues. Per the germline V gene, CDR1 is SGHRS and CDR2 is YFSETQ. The V segment lost 5 bases and the J segment 6 bases; nucleotides outside the gene matches: 9. This CDR3 is CASRSQGAKAEAFF. Here the CDR3 DNA reads TGCGCCAGCAGATCTCAGGGGGCAAAGGCTGAAGCTTTCTTT.

The chain carries TRBV19 and TRBJ1-5; D might be TRBD1 (5 bases). Germline assignment: CDR1 LNHDA and CDR2 SQIVND (reference sequence). V was pared by 5 bases and J by 3 bases, with 14 bases between. The CDR3 is 15 amino acids. In DNA, the CDR3 is TGTGCCAGTAGTGGGACCGGGACTCCCAATCAGCCCCAGCATTTT. It specifies CASSGTGTPNQPQHF.

The CDR3 sequence: CASSTLSTGSRSPLHF. CDR3 nucleotide sequence: TGTGCCAGTAGTACCCTATCGACAGGGAGTCGATCACCCCTCCACTTT. V usage is TRBV19 and J usage is TRBJ1-6; 7 nucleotides agree with TRBD1. The V and J ends lost 4 bases and 10 bases, in that order; junction bases with no gene match: 13. This CDR3 is built from 16 residues. Per the germline V gene, CDR1 is LNHDA and CDR2 is SQIVND (reference sequence).

The V call is TRBV6-6, the J call TRBJ1-2; 10 positions agree with TRBD1. The CDR3 spans 14 residues. CDR1 and CDR2 (germline): MNHNY, SVGAGI (reference sequence). V lost 0 bases and J lost 7; bases outside the gene matches: 2. This chain's CDR3 is CASSYSDRGIGYTF. The CDR3 nucleotides read TGTGCCAGCAGTTACTCGGACAGGGGGATTGGCTACACCTTC.

The chain uses TRBV11-2 and TRBJ1-3; no clear D gene. There are 15 residues in the CDR3. With 3 bases removed from V and 0 bases from J, the gap between germline ends came to 9 bases. Germline V gene lookup returns CDR1 SGHAT and CDR2 FQNNGV. This chain's CDR3 is CASSFNAGSGNTIYF. The CDR3 DNA sequence: TGTGCCAGCAGCTTCAACGCAGGCTCTGGAAACACCATATATTTT.